This T cell receptor (beta chain) is from a study of shared clonotypes between healthy human individuals. Study-level findings and limits: Estimated richness was generally greater in naive than memory subsets.

From germline, CDR1 is LNHDA and CDR2 SQIVND (reference sequence). Trimming shortened V by 6 bases and J by 3 bases, and 17 bases separated the two germline ends. The CDR3 runs to 16 residues. Libraries were prepared by immunoSEQ multiplex PCR; TCRdb keeps only in-frame clonotypes and omits some of them. The sample lists about 1.1 million clones, around 78% occurring once. Regarding this clone: Its antigen is currently unknown.

The sequencing sample was made of memory CD4+ T cells from PBMCs. Stated subset: CD45RA-negative fraction. This receptor was identified in a young man in good health. Some clones in this sample may be carry-over from other donors' samples. V usage is TRBV19 and J usage is TRBJ2-2; D call uncertain. The CDR3 region has the DNA TGTGCCAGTAGAACCCGGGTGGTGTCCCACACCGGGGAGCTGTTTTTT. This sequence encodes CASRTRVVSHTGELFF.